This T cell receptor (beta chain) was identified during a study of T-cell memory formation after mild COVID-19. In its sample, this clonotype was seen many times. TCRdb ran MiXCR on the 5' RACE reads and lists one entry per CDR3 protein. Here the sample spans about 500,000 distinct CDR3 sequences, around 21% being singletons. The CDR3 is 15 residues long. Trimming pared 3 bases from V and 3 bases from J, leaving 14 bases between. Germline-derived CDR1 and CDR2 are KGHSH and LQKENI. Sample: PBMCs or a T cell subset sorted from them (not recorded which). The chain has TRBV18 and TRBJ2-5; D perhaps matches TRBD2 (6 bases). The receptor comes from an adult woman who had mild COVID-19 (a few samples of this study predate the infection). Cell type and time point are not known. The CDR3 DNA sequence: TGTGCCAGCTCACCTTCCGGGACTGGAAAAGAGACCCAGTACTTC. This translates into CASSPSGTGKETQYF.